This T cell receptor beta chain was profiled in a study of beta chain features in type 1 diabetes. The CDR3 has 16 amino acids. Germline V gives CDR1 SNHLY, CDR2 FYNNEI. After removal of 5 bases from V and 3 bases from J, the junction contained 11 bases not matched to a gene. The entirety of the isolated RNA underwent reverse transcription, so expressed TCRB transcripts were sequenced. Produced via immunoSEQ multiplex PCR; TCRdb's table is partial and in-frame only. There are some 660,000 clones in the sample; roughly an eighth occur only once, and less than 0.04% lies in the top ten. This clone has only a few counts. The antigen is not known. Study-wide results and caveats: High-TCR-expressing cells could be over-represented by cDNA sequencing. TCRB CDR3s from Type 1 diabetes patients were moderately but significantly shorter in all four CD4+ subsets.

The sample was naive CD4+ T cells from blood. This sequence joins TRBV2 and TRBJ2-3; 7 nucleotides agree with TRBD2. The clonotype comes from a man aged 18-30 years with type 1 diabetes. CDR3 DNA sequence: TGTGCCAGCAGTCGGTTTGGGCGGGAGAGTACAGATACGCAGTATTTT. This translates into CASSRFGRESTDTQYF. Looking up the rest from reference TRBV2 and TRBJ2-3 gives the full variable domain: EPEVTQTPSHQVTQMGQEVILRCVPISNHLYFYWYRQILGQKVEFLVSFYNNEISEKSEIFDDQFSVERPDGSNFTLKIRSTKLEDSAMYFCASSRFGRESTDTQYFGPGTRLTVL.